A single count supports the clone carrying this TCR beta chain. Both 60 Vbeta primers and 13 Jbeta primers went into the PCR. The table came from immunoSEQ multiplex PCR; TCRdb's copy has only in-frame clones and leaves some out. The sample has around 94,000 clones; over 75% are singletons. This CDR3 is built from 16 residues. Germline CDR1 and CDR2: SGHNT and YYREEE (reference sequence). After removal of 4 bases from V and 1 base from J, the junction contained 10 bases not matched to a gene. These data originate in a study of cytomegalovirus exposure and HLA in healthy donors. Sequencing input: PBMCs. The source of this sequence is a male donor in good health and CMV-seropositive. The chain has TRBV5-4 and TRBJ1-1; 7 bases map to TRBD1. CDR3 nucleotide sequence: TGTGCCAGCAGCCCGACGACAGGGCCCGGGAACACTGAAGCTTTCTTT. Protein sequence: CASSPTTGPGNTEAFF.